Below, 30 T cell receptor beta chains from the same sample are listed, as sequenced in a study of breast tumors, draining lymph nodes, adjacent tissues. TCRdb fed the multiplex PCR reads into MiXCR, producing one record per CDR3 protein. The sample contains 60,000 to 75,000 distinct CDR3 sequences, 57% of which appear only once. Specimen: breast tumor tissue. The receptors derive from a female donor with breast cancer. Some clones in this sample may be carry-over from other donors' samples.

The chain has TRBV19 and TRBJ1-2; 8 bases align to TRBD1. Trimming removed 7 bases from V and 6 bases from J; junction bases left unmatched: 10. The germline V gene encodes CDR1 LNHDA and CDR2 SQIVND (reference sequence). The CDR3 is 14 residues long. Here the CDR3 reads CASTPTGDYDGYTF. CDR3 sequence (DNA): TGTGCCAGTACCCCGACAGGGGATTACGATGGCTACACCTTC.

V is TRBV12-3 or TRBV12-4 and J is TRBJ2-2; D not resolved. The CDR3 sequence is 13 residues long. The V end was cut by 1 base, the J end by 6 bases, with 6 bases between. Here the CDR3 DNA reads TGTGCCAGCAGTTTAGGGGTCCCCGGGGAGCTGTTTTTT. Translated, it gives CASSLGVPGELFF.

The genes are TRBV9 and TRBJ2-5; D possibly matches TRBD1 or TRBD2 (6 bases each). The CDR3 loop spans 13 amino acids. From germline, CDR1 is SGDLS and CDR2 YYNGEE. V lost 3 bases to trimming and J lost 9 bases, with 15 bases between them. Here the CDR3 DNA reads TGTGCCAGCAGCGAGGAGGGGGGAATGGCCCAGTACTTC. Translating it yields CASSEEGGMAQYF.

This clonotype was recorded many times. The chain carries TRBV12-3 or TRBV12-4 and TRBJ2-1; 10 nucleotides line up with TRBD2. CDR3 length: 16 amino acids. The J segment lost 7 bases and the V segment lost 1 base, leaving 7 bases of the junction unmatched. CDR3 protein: CASSLVTSGDINEQFF. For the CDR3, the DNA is TGTGCCAGCAGTTTAGTTACTAGCGGGGATATAAATGAGCAGTTCTTC.

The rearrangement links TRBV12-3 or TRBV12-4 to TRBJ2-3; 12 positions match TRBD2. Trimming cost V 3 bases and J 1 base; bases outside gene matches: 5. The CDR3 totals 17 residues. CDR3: CASSFLAGGPGTDTQYF. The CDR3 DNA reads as TGTGCCAGCAGTTTCCTAGCGGGGGGGCCTGGCACAGATACGCAGTATTTT.

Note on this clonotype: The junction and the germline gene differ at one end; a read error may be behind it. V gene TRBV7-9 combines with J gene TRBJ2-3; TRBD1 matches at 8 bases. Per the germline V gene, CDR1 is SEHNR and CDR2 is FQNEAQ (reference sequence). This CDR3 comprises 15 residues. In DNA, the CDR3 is TGTGCCGGCAGTATCGAGGACAGGGCTACAGATACGCAGTATTTT. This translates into CAGSIEDRATDTQYF.

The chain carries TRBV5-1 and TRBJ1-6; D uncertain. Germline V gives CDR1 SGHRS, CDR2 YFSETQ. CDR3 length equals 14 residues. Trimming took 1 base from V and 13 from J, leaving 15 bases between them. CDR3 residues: CASSLQGQESPLHF. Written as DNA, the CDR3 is TGCGCCAGCAGCTTGCAAGGGCAAGAATCCCCCCTCCACTTT.

CDR3 protein: CSAFPGVQETQYF. Written as DNA, the CDR3 is TGCAGTGCTTTCCCCGGGGTCCAAGAGACCCAGTACTTC. This chain connects TRBV20-1 to TRBJ2-5; possible D gene TRBD2, 5 bases. CDR1 is DFQATT and CDR2 is SNEGSKA in the germline V gene (reference sequence). CDR3 length equals 13 residues. The V end was cut by 5 bases, the J end by 1 base, with 11 bases between.

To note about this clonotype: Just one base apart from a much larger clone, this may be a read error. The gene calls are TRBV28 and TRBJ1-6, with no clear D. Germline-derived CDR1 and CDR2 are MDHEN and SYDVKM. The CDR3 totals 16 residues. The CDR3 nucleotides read TGTGCCAGCAGTTTATTTAGCGGTATCTATGATTCACCCCTCCACTTT. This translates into CASSLFSGIYDSPLHF.

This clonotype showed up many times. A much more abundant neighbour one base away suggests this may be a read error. The chain's CDR3 is CSAIRDYLRPEQFF. Written as DNA, the CDR3 is TGCAGTGCCATCCGGGACTATCTGCGCCCTGAGCAGTTCTTC. This chain joins TRBV20-1 and TRBJ2-1, with 7 bases fitting TRBD2. This CDR3 is built from 14 residues. CDR1 is DFQATT, CDR2 SNEGSKA, per germline (reference sequence). Trimming took 6 bases from V and 9 from J; bases not matched to a gene: 14.

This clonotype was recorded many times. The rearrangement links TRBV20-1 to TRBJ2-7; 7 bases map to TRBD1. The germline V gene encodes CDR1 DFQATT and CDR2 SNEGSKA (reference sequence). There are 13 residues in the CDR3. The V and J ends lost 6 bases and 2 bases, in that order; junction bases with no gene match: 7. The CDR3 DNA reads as TGCAGTGCCCAGGGACAGTTTACCTACGAGCAGTACTTC. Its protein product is CSAQGQFTYEQYF.

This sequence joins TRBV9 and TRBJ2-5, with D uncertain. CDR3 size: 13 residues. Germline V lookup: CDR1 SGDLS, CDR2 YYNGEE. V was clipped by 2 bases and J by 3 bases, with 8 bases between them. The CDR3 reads CASSVGQKETQYF. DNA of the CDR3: TGTGCCAGCAGCGTTGGGCAAAAAGAGACCCAGTACTTC.

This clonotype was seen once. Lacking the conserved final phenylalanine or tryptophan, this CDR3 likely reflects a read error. This CDR3 reads CASSLVRGATQETQYS. Here the CDR3 DNA reads TGTGCCAGCAGCTTAGTTCGGGGGGCCACCCAAGAGACCCAGTACTCC. The gene calls are TRBV11-3 and TRBJ2-5, with D possibly TRBD2 on 7 matching bases. V was trimmed by 1 base and J by 1 base, leaving 13 bases between them. This CDR3 spans 16 amino acids. Germline CDR1 and CDR2: SGHNT and YENEEA.

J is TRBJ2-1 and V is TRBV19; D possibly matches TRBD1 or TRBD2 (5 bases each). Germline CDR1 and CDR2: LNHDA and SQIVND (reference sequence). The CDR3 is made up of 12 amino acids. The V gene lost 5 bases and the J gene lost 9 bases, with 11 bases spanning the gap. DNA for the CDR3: TGTGCCAGTAGTTCACTAGGGGTTGAGCAGTTCTTC. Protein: CASSSLGVEQFF.

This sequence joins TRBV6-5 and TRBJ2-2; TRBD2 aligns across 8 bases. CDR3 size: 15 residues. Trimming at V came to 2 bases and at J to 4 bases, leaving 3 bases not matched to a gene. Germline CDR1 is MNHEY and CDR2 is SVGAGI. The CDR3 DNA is TGTGCCAGCAGTTACCTGGCGGGAGGCACCGGGGAGCTGTTTTTT. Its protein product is CASSYLAGGTGELFF.

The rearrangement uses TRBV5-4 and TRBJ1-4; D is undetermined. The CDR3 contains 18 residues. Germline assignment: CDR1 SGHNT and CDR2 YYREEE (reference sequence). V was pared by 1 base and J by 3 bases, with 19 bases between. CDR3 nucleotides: TGTGCCAGCAGCTTGATGGGGAAATATAACAGTCCTAATGAAAAACTGTTTTTT. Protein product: CASSLMGKYNSPNEKLFF.

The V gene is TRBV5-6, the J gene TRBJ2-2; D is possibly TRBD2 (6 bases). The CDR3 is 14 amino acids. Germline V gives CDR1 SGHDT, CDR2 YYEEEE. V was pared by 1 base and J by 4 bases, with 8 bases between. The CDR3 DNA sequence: TGTGCCAGCAGCTTGATGGGGGGCACCGGGGAGCTGTTTTTT. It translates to CASSLMGGTGELFF.

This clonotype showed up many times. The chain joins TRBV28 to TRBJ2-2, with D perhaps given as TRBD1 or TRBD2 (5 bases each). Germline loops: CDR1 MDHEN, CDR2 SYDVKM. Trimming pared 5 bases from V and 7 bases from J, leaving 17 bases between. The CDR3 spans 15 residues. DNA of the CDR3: TGTGCCAGCAGTCTAAACCGGGACGGCGGCGGGGAGCTGTTTTTT. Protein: CASSLNRDGGGELFF.

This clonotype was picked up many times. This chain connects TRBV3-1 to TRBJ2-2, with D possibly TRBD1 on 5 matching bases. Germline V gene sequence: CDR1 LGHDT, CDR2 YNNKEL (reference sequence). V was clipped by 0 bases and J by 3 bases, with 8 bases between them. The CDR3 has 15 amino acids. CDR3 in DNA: TGTGCCAGCAGCCAAGAGAAGGGGTACACCGGGGAGCTGTTTTTT. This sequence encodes CASSQEKGYTGELFF. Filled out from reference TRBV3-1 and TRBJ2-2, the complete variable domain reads DTAVSQTPKYLVTQMGNDKSIKCEQNLGHDTMYWYKQDSKKFLKIMFSYNNKELIINETVPNRFSPKSPDKAHLNLHINSLELGDSAVYFCASSQEKGYTGELFFGEGSRLTVL.

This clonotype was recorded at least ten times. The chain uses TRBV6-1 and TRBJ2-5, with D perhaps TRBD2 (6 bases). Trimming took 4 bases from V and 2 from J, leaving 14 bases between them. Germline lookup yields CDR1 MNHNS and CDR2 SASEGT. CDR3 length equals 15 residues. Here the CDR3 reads CASSGGGVGQETQYF. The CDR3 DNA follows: TGTGCCAGCAGTGGGGGCGGGGTGGGTCAAGAGACCCAGTACTTC.

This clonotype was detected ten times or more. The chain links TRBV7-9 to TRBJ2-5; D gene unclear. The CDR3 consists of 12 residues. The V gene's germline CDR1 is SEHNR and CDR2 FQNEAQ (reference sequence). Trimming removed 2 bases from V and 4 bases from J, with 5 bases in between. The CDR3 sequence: CASSLTRETQYF. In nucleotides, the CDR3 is TGTGCCAGCAGCTTAACCCGAGAGACCCAGTACTTC.

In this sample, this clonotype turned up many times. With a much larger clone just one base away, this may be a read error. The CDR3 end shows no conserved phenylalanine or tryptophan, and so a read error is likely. The CDR3 loop is CASSPGQGQETQYL. The CDR3 nucleotides read TGTGCCAGCAGCCCGGGACAGGGGCAAGAGACCCAGTACCTC. The chain employs TRBV7-9 and TRBJ2-5; TRBD1 matches 10 bases. The V and J ends lost 5 bases and 2 bases, in that order; junction bases with no gene match: 2. The germline V gene encodes CDR1 SEHNR and CDR2 FQNEAQ (reference sequence). The CDR3 length is 14 residues.

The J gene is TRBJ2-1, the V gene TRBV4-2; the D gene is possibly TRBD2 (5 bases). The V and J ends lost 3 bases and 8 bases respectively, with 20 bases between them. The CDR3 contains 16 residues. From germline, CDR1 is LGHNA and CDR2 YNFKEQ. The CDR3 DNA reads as TGTGCCAGCAGCCAGATAGTTGAGTCCGAGGGCGATGAGCAGTTCTTC. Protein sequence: CASSQIVESEGDEQFF.

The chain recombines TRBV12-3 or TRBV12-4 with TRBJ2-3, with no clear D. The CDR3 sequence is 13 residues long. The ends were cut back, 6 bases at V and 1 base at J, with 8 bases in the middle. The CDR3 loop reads CASRGRRTDTQYF. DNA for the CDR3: TGTGCCAGCAGGGGCCGGCGCACAGATACGCAGTATTTT.

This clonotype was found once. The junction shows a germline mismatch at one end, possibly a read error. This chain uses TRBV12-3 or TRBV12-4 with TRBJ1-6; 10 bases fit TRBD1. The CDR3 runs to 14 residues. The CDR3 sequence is CASRPGTGASPLYF. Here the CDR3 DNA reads TGTGCCAGCAGACCTGGGACAGGGGCTTCACCCCTCTACTTT.

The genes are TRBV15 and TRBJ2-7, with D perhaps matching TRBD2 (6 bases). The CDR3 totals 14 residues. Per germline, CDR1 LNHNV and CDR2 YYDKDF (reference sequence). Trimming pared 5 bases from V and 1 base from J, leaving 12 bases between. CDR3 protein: CATSPQGLSYEQYF. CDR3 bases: TGTGCCACCAGCCCTCAGGGACTTTCCTACGAGCAGTACTTC.

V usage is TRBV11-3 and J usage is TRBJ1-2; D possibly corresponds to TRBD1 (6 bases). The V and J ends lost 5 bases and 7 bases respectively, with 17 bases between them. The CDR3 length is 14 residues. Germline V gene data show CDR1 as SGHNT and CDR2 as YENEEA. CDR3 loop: CASSLRAGAGGYTF. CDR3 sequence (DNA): TGTGCCAGCAGCCTTCGAGCGGGGGCGGGTGGCTACACCTTC.

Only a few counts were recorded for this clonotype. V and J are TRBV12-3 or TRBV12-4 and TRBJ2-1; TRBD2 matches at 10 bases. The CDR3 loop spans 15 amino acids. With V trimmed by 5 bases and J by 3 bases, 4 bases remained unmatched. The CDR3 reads CASSAGTSVYNEQFF. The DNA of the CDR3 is TGTGCCAGCAGTGCCGGGACTAGCGTCTACAATGAGCAGTTCTTC.

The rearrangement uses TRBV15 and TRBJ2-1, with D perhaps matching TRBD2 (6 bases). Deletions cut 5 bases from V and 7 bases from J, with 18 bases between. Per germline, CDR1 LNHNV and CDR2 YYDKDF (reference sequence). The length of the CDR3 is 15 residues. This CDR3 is CATSRTAGTPNEQFF. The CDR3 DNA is TGTGCCACCAGCCGAACGGCCGGGACTCCGAATGAGCAGTTCTTC.

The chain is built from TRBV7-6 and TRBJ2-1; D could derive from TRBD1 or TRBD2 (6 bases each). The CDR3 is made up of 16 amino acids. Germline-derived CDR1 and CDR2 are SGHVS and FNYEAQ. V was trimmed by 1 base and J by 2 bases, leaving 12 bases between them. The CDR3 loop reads CASSLGAGGPYNEQFF. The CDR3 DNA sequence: TGTGCCAGCAGCTTAGGAGCTGGGGGGCCCTACAATGAGCAGTTCTTC.